This note documents a single T cell receptor (beta chain) sequence. Only in-frame clones appear in the TCRdb table, and some are missing; sequencing was by immunoSEQ multiplex PCR. This table has approximately 150,000 clones, approximately 94% appearing once. The sample is drawn from a study of control samples from healthy donors and cancer patients. This receptor was identified in a middle-aged man in good health. The specimen was blood.

The CDR3 coding sequence is TGCGCCAGCAGCTTAGGAGGGGATAGGGAGACCCAGTACTTC. Translation gives CASSLGGDRETQYF. The chain links TRBV5-1 to TRBJ2-5; tentative D call: TRBD2 (6 bases). The germline gives CDR1 SGHRS, CDR2 YFSETQ. The CDR3 spans 14 residues. Trimming stripped 2 bases from V and 5 bases from J, with 13 bases between.